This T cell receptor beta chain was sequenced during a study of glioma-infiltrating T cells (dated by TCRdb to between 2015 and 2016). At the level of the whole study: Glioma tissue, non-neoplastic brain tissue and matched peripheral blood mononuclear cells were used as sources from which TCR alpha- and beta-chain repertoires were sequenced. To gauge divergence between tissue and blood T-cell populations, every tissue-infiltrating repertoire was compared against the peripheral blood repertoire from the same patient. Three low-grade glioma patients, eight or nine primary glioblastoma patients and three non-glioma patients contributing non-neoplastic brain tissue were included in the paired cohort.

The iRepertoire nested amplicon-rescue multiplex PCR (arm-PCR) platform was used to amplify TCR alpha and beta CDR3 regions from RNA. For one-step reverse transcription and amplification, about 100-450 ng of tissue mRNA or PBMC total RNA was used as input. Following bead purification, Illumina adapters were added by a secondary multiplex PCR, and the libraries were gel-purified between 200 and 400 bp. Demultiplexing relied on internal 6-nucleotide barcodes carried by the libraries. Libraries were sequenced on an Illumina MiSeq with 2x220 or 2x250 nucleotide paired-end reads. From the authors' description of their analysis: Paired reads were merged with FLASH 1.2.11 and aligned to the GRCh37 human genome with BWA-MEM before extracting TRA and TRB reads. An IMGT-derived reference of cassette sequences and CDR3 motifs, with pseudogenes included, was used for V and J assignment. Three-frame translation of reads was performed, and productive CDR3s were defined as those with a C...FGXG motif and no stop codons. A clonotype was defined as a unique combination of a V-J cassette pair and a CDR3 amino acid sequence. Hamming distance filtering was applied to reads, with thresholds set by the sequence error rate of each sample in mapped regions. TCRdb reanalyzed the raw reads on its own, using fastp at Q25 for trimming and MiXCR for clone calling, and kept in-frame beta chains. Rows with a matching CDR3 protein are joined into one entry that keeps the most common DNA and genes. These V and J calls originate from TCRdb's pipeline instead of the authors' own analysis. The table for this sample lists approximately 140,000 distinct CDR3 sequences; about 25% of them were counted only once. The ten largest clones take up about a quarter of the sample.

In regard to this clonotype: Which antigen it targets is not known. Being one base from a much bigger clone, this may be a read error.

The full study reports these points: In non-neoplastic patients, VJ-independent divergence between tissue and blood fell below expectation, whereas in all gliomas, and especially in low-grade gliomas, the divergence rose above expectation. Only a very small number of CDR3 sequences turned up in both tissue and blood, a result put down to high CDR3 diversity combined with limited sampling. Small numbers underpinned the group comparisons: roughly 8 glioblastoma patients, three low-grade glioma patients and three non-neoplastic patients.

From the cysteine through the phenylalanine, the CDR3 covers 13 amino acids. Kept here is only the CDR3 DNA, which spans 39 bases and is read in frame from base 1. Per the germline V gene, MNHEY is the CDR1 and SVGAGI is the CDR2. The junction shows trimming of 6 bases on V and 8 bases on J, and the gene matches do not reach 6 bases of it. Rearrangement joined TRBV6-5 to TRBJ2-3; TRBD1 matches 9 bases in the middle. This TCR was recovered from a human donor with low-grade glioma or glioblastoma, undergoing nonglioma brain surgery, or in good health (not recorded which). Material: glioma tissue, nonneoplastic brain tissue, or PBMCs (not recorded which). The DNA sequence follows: TGTGCCAGCAGGGACAGGGGTGCAGGTACGCAGTATTTT. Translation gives CASRDRGAGTQYF.